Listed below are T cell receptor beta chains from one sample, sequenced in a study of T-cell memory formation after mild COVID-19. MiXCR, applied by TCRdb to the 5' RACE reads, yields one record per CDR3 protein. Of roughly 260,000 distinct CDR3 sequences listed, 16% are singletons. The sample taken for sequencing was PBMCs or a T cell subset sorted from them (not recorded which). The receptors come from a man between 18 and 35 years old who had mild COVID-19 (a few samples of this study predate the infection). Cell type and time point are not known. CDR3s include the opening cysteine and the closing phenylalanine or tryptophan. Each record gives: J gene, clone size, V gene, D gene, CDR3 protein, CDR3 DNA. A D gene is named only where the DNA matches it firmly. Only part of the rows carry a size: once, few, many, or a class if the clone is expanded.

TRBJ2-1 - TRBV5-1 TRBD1 CASSVQGGEQFF TGCGCCAGCAGCGTACAGGGGGGCGAGCAGTTCTTC
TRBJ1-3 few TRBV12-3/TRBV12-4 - CASRTTGSGNTIYF TGTGCCAGCAGGACGACAGGCTCTGGAAACACCATATATTTT
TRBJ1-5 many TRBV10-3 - CAISDGNQPQHF TGTGCCATCAGTGACGGGAATCAGCCCCAGCATTTT
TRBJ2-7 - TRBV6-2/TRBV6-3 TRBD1 CASSSWKGASEQYF TGTGCCAGCAGTTCCTGGAAGGGGGCTAGCGAGCAGTACTTC
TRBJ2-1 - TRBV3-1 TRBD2 CASRTWGGEQFF TGTGCCAGCAGAACGTGGGGGGGTGAGCAGTTCTTC
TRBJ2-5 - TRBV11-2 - CASSKEVLQETQYF TGTGCCAGCAGCAAAGAGGTACTCCAAGAGACCCAGTACTTC
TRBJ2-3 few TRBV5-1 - CASSLLGYGDTQYF TGCGCCAGCAGCTTGCTCGGCTACGGTGATACGCAGTATTTT
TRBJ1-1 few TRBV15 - CATSREIQTEAFF TGTGCCACCAGCAGAGAGATACAGACTGAAGCTTTCTTT
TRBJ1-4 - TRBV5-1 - CASSLAGTSDEKLFF TGCGCCAGCAGCCTAGCCGGGACATCGGATGAAAAACTGTTTTTT
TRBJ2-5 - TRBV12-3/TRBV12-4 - CASAEKETQYF TGTGCCAGCGCAGAAAAAGAGACCCAGTACTTC
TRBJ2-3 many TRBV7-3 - CASSFSSWTDTQYF TGTGCCAGCAGCTTCAGCAGTTGGACAGATACGCAGTATTTT
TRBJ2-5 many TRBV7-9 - CASSLAPDKETQYF TGTGCCAGCAGCTTAGCCCCGGACAAAGAGACCCAGTACTTC